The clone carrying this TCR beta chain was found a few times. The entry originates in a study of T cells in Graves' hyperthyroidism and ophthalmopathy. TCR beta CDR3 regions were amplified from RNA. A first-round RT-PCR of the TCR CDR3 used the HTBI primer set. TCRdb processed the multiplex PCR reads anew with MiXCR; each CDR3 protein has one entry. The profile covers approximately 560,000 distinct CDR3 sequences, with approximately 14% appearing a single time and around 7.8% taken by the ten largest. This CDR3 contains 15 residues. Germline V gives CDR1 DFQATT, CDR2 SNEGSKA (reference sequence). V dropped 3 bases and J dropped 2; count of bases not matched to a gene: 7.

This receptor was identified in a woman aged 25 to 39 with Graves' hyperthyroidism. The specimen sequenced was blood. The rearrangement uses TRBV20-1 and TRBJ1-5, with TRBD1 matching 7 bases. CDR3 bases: TGCAGTGCTAGCACGACAGGGATGGGCAATCAGCCCCAGCATTTT. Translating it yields CSASTTGMGNQPQHF.